This T cell receptor (beta chain) derives from a study of blood T cell repertoires in COVID-19. Study details: Recovered status applied to Cohort 3 donors who had two consecutive negative PCRs. It also applied to those with clearance or with symptom resolution.

Trimming took 2 bases from V and 0 from J, leaving 11 bases between them. Germline V CDR1 and CDR2: MDHEN, SYDVKM. The CDR3 loop spans 16 amino acids. This clone was counted once. Study processing details: Counts of nucleated cells, estimated from reference gene primer amplification, were obtained. Using immunoSEQ multiplex PCR, the repertoire was profiled, and TCRdb retains in-frame clones only, with some absent. V and J calls and clone size follow that table, whereas D and trimming were derived from the DNA. The sample records 210,000 or so clones, less than 90% being singletons. Those who participated ranged in age from about 18 to 89 years and resided in approximately 23 US areas.

This sequence originates from a woman aged 50 to 65 in a cohort exposed to, infected with or recovered from COVID-19 (not recorded which). V usage is TRBV28 and J usage is TRBJ1-3; D might be TRBD1 (6 bases). Sequencing used PBMCs or T cells enriched from blood (not recorded which). The CDR3, as DNA: TGTGCCAGCAGTTTAACAGGGTACAACTCTGGAAACACCATATATTTT. The encoded protein is CASSLTGYNSGNTIYF. The complete variable domain, with remaining parts taken from reference TRBV28 and TRBJ1-3, reads DVKVTQSSRYLVKRTGEKVFLECVQDMDHENMFWYRQDPGLGLRLIYFSYDVKMKEKGDIPEGYSVSREKKERFSLILESASTNQTSMYLCASSLTGYNSGNTIYFGEGSWLTVV.